Included here is one TCR beta chain sequence, with context. Its antigen is currently unknown. This sample is part of a study of radiation and T cells in renal cell carcinoma. Treatment meaning: 15 Gy SBRT to primary tumor, nephrectomy 4 weeks later. Findings of the study overall: Top 100 clonotypes averaged around 50% in irradiated versus around 45% in nephrectomy-only tumors. Dominant CDR3 motifs occupied more repertoire in irradiated than control tumors. In blood, top tumor clones expanded by 2 weeks, shrinking by 4.

The germline CDR1 and CDR2 sequences are SGHTA and FQGNSA. The CDR3 has 13 amino acids. V lost 6 bases, J lost 12 bases, and 5 bases stayed unmatched. TCRdb's table, derived via immunoSEQ multiplex PCR, lists solely in-frame clones and lacks some. The profile shows about 15,000 clones, 64% of them singletons. The sequence was collected from a woman aged 70-85 years with renal cell carcinoma. The chain has TRBV7-2 and TRBJ2-1; 13 bases agree with TRBD2. Sequenced material: tumor tissue, taken from a patient whose treatment included radiotherapy and nephrectomy. The CDR3 loop is CASSSGTSGTQFF. As DNA, the CDR3 is TGTGCCAGCAGTTCAGGGACTAGCGGGACGCAGTTCTTC.